This T cell receptor beta chain emerged from a study of molecular identifiers for immune sequencing clone quantification. V shed 5 bases and J shed 4 bases, with 14 bases lying between them. The CDR3 loop spans 15 amino acids. Germline loops: CDR1 SGHAT, CDR2 FQNNGV. MiXCR was run by TCRdb on the PCR reads, yielding one entry per CDR3 protein. Seen here are around 460,000 distinct CDR3 sequences, about 25% observed once, and the top ten hold around 0.8%. The chain combines TRBV11-2 with TRBJ2-2, with D perhaps assigned TRBD1 or TRBD2 (5 bases each). The TCR originated in a human donor in good health. Some libraries in this study had Jurkat cell RNA spiked in. The sample consisted of naive CD8+ T cells from blood, with Jurkat cell RNA spiked in. The subset is: FACS-sorted CD8+CD4-CCR7+CD45RA+ naive T cells. The CDR3 DNA reads as TGTGCCAGCAGCCAAATGGGACGCCGCACCGGGGAGCTGTTTTTT. Translated: CASSQMGRRTGELFF.